This T cell receptor beta chain was recorded in a study of T cells in Graves' hyperthyroidism and ophthalmopathy. The source material, RNA transcripts, was used to amplify TCR beta CDR3 regions. Initially, a first-round RT-PCR of the TCR CDR3 employed the HTBI primer set. TCRdb ran MiXCR on the multiplex PCR reads and lists one entry per CDR3 protein. The sample contains hundreds of thousands of distinct CDR3 sequences, 14% of which appear only once. The sample holds a few counts of this clonotype. Trimming stripped 7 bases from V and 0 bases from J, with 13 bases between. Per the germline V gene, CDR1 is ENHRY and CDR2 is SYGVKD. The CDR3 contains 14 residues.

Sequencing was carried out using blood. The TCR was taken from a woman aged 18-35 years with Graves' hyperthyroidism. The V gene is TRBV10-3, the J gene TRBJ2-7; TRBD1 or TRBD2 may be the D gene (5 bases each). The CDR3 DNA reads as TGTGCCATCACGGCCGGGACGGACTCCTACGAGCAGTACTTC. Translation gives CAITAGTDSYEQYF.